The subject of this entry is one T cell receptor beta chain. Its antigen is not identified. These data come from a study of somatic mutations in cytotoxic T cells in rheumatoid arthritis. The overall study: A subset of V beta antibody-stained T-cell populations was isolated by flow sorting, reaching nearly 100% purity, and this subset included V beta1+ cells that went on to TCRB sequencing. Overall study results and limits: The clonality of CD8+ T cells was not significantly different between rheumatoid arthritis patients and age-matched healthy controls. Age was associated with higher CD8+ clonality in rheumatoid arthritis patients, not in healthy controls.

This CDR3 has 14 residues. Trimming removed 5 bases at V and 4 bases at J, with 14 bases between. CDR1 SEHNR and CDR2 FQNEAQ come from the germline V gene (reference sequence). The authors' processing: Patient CD8+ clones larger than 1% rarely matched published virus-specific TCRB sequences. Measured with immunoSEQ multiplex PCR; TCRdb has only the in-frame clones, and not every one. V and J calls and clone size come straight from that table; D and trimming were deduced from the DNA. The sample has 6,300 or so clones; approximately 75% are singletons. V gene TRBV7-9 combines with J gene TRBJ1-2; possible D gene TRBD1, 5 bases. This TCR was recovered from a woman in her 70s with rheumatoid arthritis. Specimen: CD8+ T cells sorted from blood, collected at a follow-up visit. CDR3 DNA sequence: TGTGCCAGCAGCCCCCTCGGGGCCTCCTATGGCTACACCTTC. Its protein is CASSPLGASYGYTF.